This paragraph reports one TCR beta chain. These data originate in a study of blood T cell repertoires in COVID-19. The Seattle patients, enrolled during active infection, were followed longitudinally. The CDR3 covers 13 residues. The V segment lost 6 bases and the J segment 3 bases; nucleotides outside the gene matches: 3. CDR1 MNHEY and CDR2 SVGAGI come from the germline V gene. Here immunoSEQ multiplex PCR was the method, and the copy in TCRdb shows in-frame clones only, minus some. The sample lists about 160,000 clones; less than 85% were seen once. V is TRBV6-5 and J is TRBJ2-5, with 8 bases matching TRBD2. This sequence was found in a woman aged 40 to 50 with COVID-19, enrolled during active disease. The sample taken for sequencing was peripheral blood. Here the CDR3 reads CASSLAGKETQYF. The CDR3 region has the DNA TGTGCCAGCAGCCTAGCGGGTAAAGAGACCCAGTACTTC.